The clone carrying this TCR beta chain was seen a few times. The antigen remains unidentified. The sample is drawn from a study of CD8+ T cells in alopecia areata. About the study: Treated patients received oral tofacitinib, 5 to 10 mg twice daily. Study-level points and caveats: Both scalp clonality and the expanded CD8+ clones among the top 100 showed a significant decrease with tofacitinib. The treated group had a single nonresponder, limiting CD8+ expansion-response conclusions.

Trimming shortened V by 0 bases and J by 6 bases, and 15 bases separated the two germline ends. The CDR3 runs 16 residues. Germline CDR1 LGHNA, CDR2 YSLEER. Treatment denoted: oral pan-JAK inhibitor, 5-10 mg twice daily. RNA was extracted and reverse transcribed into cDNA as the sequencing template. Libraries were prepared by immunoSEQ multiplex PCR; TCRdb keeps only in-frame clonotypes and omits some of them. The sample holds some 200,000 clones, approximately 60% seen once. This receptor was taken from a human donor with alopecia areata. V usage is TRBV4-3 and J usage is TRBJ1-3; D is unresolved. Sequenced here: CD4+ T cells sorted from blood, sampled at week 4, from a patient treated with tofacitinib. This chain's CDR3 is CASSQDYPGSLNTIYF. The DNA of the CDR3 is TGCGCCAGCAGCCAAGATTATCCCGGGTCCCTAAACACCATATATTTT.